The 23 T cell receptor beta chains listed next were all sequenced from one sample in a study of spatial heterogeneity in lung cancer. From the 5' RACE reads, TCRdb called clonotypes with MiXCR, one entry per CDR3 protein. The sample records some 45,000 distinct CDR3 sequences, about 12% being singletons. The time point here: sample taken at primary tumor resection. The sequenced material consisted of unsorted whole RNA from tumor, nontumor lung or frozen PBMC. The sample was PBMCs, taken at surgery. All receptors come from a female donor with early-stage non-small cell lung cancer.

This clonotype was seen at least ten times. The J gene is TRBJ1-2, the V gene TRBV7-2; 8 bases are shared with TRBD1. Germline assignment: CDR1 SGHTA and CDR2 FQGNSA. The trim removed 5 bases at V and 5 bases at J, leaving 7 bases unmatched. This CDR3 has 14 residues. CDR3 region: CASSRDRSSYGYTF. CDR3 bases: TGTGCCAGCAGCCGGGACAGGTCTTCGTATGGCTACACCTTC.

This clonotype has only a few counts. The chain uses TRBV23-1 and TRBJ1-5; D is undetermined. TRBV23-1 counts as an open reading frame of uncertain function. With 8 bases removed from V and 11 bases from J, the gap between germline ends came to 13 bases. The CDR3 is made up of 11 amino acids. Here the CDR3 reads CASRRQPTQHF. The CDR3 coding sequence is TGCGCCAGCCGACGTCAGCCGACCCAGCATTTT.

This clonotype occurred a few times. The chain carries TRBV7-8 and TRBJ1-2; D ambiguous. Germline V gene lookup returns CDR1 SGHVS and CDR2 FQNEAQ. CDR3 length equals 17 residues. Between the trimmed V and J ends, which lost 3 bases and 2 bases, there was a span of 19 bases. The CDR3 sequence: CASSFSHFQEGNYGYTF. DNA of the CDR3: TGTGCCAGCAGCTTTTCTCACTTCCAGGAAGGAAACTATGGCTACACCTTC.

The rearrangement links TRBV7-9 to TRBJ1-1; 9 positions agree with TRBD1. Germline values: CDR1 SEHNR, CDR2 FQNEAQ (reference sequence). This CDR3 spans 13 amino acids. With V trimmed by 6 bases and J by 5 bases, 4 bases remained unmatched. The CDR3 sequence: CASRLDRGTEAFF. DNA of the CDR3: TGTGCCAGCAGACTCGACAGGGGGACTGAAGCTTTCTTT.

This clonotype was observed at least ten times. The chain employs TRBV5-1 and TRBJ2-3, with 8 bases that match TRBD1. The CDR3 is 15 residues long. The junction had 5 bases not matched to a gene; V was cut back by 1 base and J by 4 bases. From germline, CDR1 is SGHRS and CDR2 YFSETQ. In DNA form, the CDR3 reads TGCGCCAGCAGCTTGCAGGGGGCGCGGGCAGATACGCAGTATTTT. Its translation is CASSLQGARADTQYF.

This clonotype was detected a few times. The V and J genes are TRBV12-3 or TRBV12-4 and TRBJ1-2, with D perhaps matching TRBD1 (6 bases). V was pared by 5 bases and J by 6 bases, with 13 bases between. The CDR3 has 13 residues. The CDR3 DNA is TGTGCCAGCAGTCCCGGGGGCTTGAATGGCTACACCTTC. This codes for CASSPGGLNGYTF.

This clonotype has only a few counts. The chain employs TRBV28 and TRBJ2-7, with TRBD1 matching over 7 bases. The V and J ends lost 4 bases and 6 bases, in that order; junction bases with no gene match: 9. Germline V lookup: CDR1 MDHEN, CDR2 SYDVKM. The CDR3 is 14 residues long. The CDR3 coding sequence is TGTGCCAGCAGTTCGAAACAGGGGTTTGCCGAGCAGTACTTC. Protein sequence: CASSSKQGFAEQYF.

The J gene is TRBJ2-3, the V gene TRBV4-2; 8 bases line up with TRBD2. The CDR3 has 16 residues. V lost 1 base and J lost 4; bases outside the gene matches: 7. CDR1 and CDR2 from the germline V gene are LGHNA and YNFKEQ. The CDR3: CASSQGAGGKADTQYF. In DNA, the CDR3 is TGTGCCAGCAGCCAAGGTGCGGGGGGAAAGGCAGATACGCAGTATTTT.

Only a few counts were recorded for this clonotype. The chain carries TRBV4-2 and TRBJ1-4; D may be TRBD1 (5 bases). V was clipped by 0 bases and J by 0 bases, with 11 bases between them. CDR3 length: 17 residues. Germline loops: CDR1 LGHNA, CDR2 YNFKEQ. The CDR3 nucleotides read TGTGCCAGCAGCCAAGATCGGGGACGGACAACTAATGAAAAACTGTTTTTT. As protein: CASSQDRGRTTNEKLFF.

The CDR3 bases are TGTGCCAGCAGTTCCTCGACGGGCAGCACAGATACGCAGTATTTT. It codes for CASSSSTGSTDTQYF. The rearrangement uses TRBV12-3 or TRBV12-4 and TRBJ2-3, with D hard to call. CDR3 length equals 15 residues. Trimming took 4 bases from V and 0 from J, leaving 11 bases between them.

This clonotype was seen only a few times. The CDR3, as DNA: TGTGCCAGCAGTTGGGGCGGGGTTTCAGATACGCAGTATTTT. It codes for CASSWGGVSDTQYF. The V gene is TRBV27, the J gene TRBJ2-3, with D possibly being TRBD2 (6 bases). Germline values: CDR1 MNHEY, CDR2 SMNVEV (reference sequence). CDR3 length: 14 residues. Trimming removed 4 bases at V and 4 bases at J, with 12 bases between.

This clonotype was observed at least ten times. The chain joins TRBV6-5 to TRBJ1-4; D may be TRBD1 (6 bases). The ends were cut back, 0 bases at V and 3 bases at J, with 8 bases in the middle. CDR1 and CDR2 from the germline V gene are MNHEY and SVGAGI. CDR3 size: 15 residues. CDR3 in DNA: TGTGCCAGCAGTTACTCGCCAGGGGCTAATGAAAAACTGTTTTTT. Its translation: CASSYSPGANEKLFF.

The chain uses TRBV5-4 and TRBJ2-7; no reliable D call. V lost 4 bases to trimming and J lost 2 bases, with 4 bases between them. The germline V gene has CDR1 SGHNT and CDR2 YYREEE (reference sequence). This CDR3 has 11 amino acids. CDR3 DNA sequence: TGTGCCAGCAGCCTAGCCTACGAGCAGTACTTC. This encodes CASSLAYEQYF.

The CDR3 protein is CASSLMGDRSDEQYF. CDR3 DNA sequence: TGTGCCAGCAGCTTAATGGGGGACCGTTCGGACGAGCAGTACTTC. This chain connects TRBV7-9 to TRBJ2-7, with D perhaps given as TRBD1 or TRBD2 (5 bases each). Germline V CDR1 and CDR2: SEHNR, FQNEAQ (reference sequence). The CDR3 is 15 amino acids. V lost 2 bases to trimming and J lost 5 bases, with 16 bases between them.

This clonotype was detected a few times. This rearrangement joins TRBV11-2 to TRBJ2-5, with a tentative D call TRBD2 (6 bases). V gave up 0 bases and J gave up 7 bases, with 18 bases separating them. This CDR3 contains 16 residues. Germline-derived CDR1 and CDR2 are SGHAT and FQNNGV. CDR3: CASSLDRPGGVWTQYF. CDR3 coding DNA: TGTGCCAGCAGCTTAGATAGGCCCGGGGGAGTGTGGACCCAGTACTTC.

This clonotype was detected many times. V and J are TRBV6-5 and TRBJ1-5; 7 bases are shared with TRBD1. The ends lost 7 bases at V and 3 bases at J; junction bases unmatched: 15. CDR1 and CDR2 from the germline V gene are MNHEY and SVGAGI. The CDR3 covers 17 residues. CDR3 sequence: CASTKGTASRVNQPQHF. CDR3 sequence (DNA): TGTGCCAGCACCAAGGGGACAGCCTCGAGGGTCAATCAGCCCCAGCATTTT.

The V call is TRBV9, the J call TRBJ2-3; 9 bases line up with TRBD2. V dropped 0 bases and J dropped 4; count of bases not matched to a gene: 6. The CDR3 has 16 residues. CDR1 is SGDLS and CDR2 is YYNGEE in the germline V gene. The CDR3 sequence: CASSVEGAGGSDTQYF. In DNA, the CDR3 is TGTGCCAGCAGCGTAGAGGGAGCGGGGGGTTCAGATACGCAGTATTTT.

This clonotype was found a few times. The chain carries TRBV5-6 and TRBJ2-1; 10 bases match TRBD1. Germline CDR1 is SGHDT and CDR2 is YYEEEE. CDR3 length: 13 amino acids. Losses at the gene ends were 2 bases for V and 8 bases for J; bases not matched to a gene: 1. CDR3 sequence (DNA): TGTGCCAGCAGCTTAGGGACAGGGGATGAGCAGTTCTTC. Amino acids: CASSLGTGDEQFF. Full variable domain (outside the CDR3, taken from reference TRBV5-6 and TRBJ2-1): DAGVTQSPTHLIKTRGQQVTLRCSPKSGHDTVSWYQQALGQGPQFIFQYYEEEERQRGNFPDRFSGHQFPNYSSELNVNALLLGDSALYLCASSLGTGDEQFFGPGTRLTVL.

This sequence joins TRBV6-6 and TRBJ1-3; D not certain. V lost 7 bases and J 4 bases, leaving 5 bases between the germline ends. The CDR3 sequence is 11 residues long. From germline, CDR1 is MNHNY and CDR2 SVGAGI (reference sequence). CDR3 sequence reads: CASTPGNTIYF. For the CDR3, the DNA is TGTGCCAGCACCCCCGGAAACACCATATATTTT.

This clonotype was counted at least ten times. V is TRBV5-4 and J is TRBJ1-6; D remains ambiguous. CDR1 SGHNT and CDR2 YYREEE come from the germline V gene (reference sequence). V dropped 0 bases and J dropped 6 bases, with 1 base sitting between them. The CDR3 runs 12 residues. The CDR3 DNA is TGTGCCAGCAGCTTGGTTAATTCACCCCTCCACTTT. Protein product: CASSLVNSPLHF.

A few counts support this clonotype. The V and J genes are TRBV7-6 and TRBJ2-7, with 8 positions matching TRBD1. This CDR3 has 15 amino acids. Germline lookup yields CDR1 SGHVS and CDR2 FNYEAQ. V was pared by 1 base and J by 4 bases, with 6 bases of the junction left unmatched. The CDR3 DNA follows: TGTGCCAGCAGCTTAGACTGGGACAGGAGTTACGAGCAGTACTTC. Amino acid sequence: CASSLDWDRSYEQYF.

This clonotype was seen at least ten times. V and J are TRBV7-6 and TRBJ2-1; the D gene is possibly TRBD2 (7 bases). Trimming removed 2 bases from V and 6 bases from J, with 14 bases in between. The V gene's germline CDR1 is SGHVS and CDR2 FNYEAQ. This CDR3 has 15 residues. CDR3 sequence: CASSLTGGVGNEQFF. The CDR3 coding sequence is TGTGCCAGCAGCTTAACGGGGGGCGTCGGCAATGAGCAGTTCTTC.

V is TRBV7-9 and J is TRBJ2-1; 12 bases map to TRBD2. Germline CDR1 is SEHNR and CDR2 is FQNEAQ (reference sequence). With V trimmed by 1 base and J by 3 bases, 10 bases remained unmatched. The CDR3 totals 19 residues. In DNA form, the CDR3 reads TGTGCCAGCAGCTTAGTCGGGTCAACTAGCGGGGGGAGCTACAATGAGCAGTTCTTC. Translated, it gives CASSLVGSTSGGSYNEQFF.